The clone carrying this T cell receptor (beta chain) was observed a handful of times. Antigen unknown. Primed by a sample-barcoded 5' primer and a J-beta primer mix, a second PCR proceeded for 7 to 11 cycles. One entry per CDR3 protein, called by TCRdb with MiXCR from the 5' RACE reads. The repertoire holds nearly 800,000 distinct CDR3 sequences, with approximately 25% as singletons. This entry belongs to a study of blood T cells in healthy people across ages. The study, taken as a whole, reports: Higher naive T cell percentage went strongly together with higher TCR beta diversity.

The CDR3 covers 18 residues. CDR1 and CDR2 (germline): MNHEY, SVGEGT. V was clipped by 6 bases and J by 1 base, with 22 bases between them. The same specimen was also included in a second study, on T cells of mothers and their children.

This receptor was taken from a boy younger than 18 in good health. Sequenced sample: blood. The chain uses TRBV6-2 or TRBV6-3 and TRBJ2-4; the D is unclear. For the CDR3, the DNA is TGTGCCAGCAGCCGAGATGAATCAGGCGCGTATGCCAAAAACATTCAGTACTTC. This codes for CASSRDESGAYAKNIQYF.